One and the same sample provided the 20 T cell receptor beta chains below, sequenced in a study of T cells in Graves' hyperthyroidism and ophthalmopathy (dated by TCRdb to about 2019). To prepare the library, multiplex PCR was applied. Reads for this sample came from an Illumina HiSeq 2000. The TCR beta CDR3 regions were amplified from the RNA transcripts. The first round of RT-PCR for the TCR CDR3 was performed with the HTBI primer set and the Qiagen OneStep RT-PCR kit. TCRdb trimmed public reads at Q25 via fastp, called clones via MiXCR and kept in-frame beta chains. When rows share a CDR3 protein, they turn into one entry using the most common DNA and genes. Counted in this sample were hundreds of thousands of distinct CDR3 sequences; roughly a sixth of them appeared once. The top ten clones comprise approximately 20% of the sample. Sample: blood. Receptor source: a woman between 18 and 29 years old with Graves' hyperthyroidism.

This clonotype was picked up many times. CDR3 residues: CASSLVSVAGEQFF. For the CDR3, the DNA is TGTGCCAGCAGCTTAGTTTCTGTAGCCGGTGAGCAGTTCTTC. This chain links TRBV7-9 with TRBJ2-1; D is unclear. The germline V gene has CDR1 SEHNR and CDR2 FQNEAQ (reference sequence). V lost 1 base and J lost 9, with 13 bases in between. CDR3 length: 14 amino acids. The variable domain in full, with the rest retrieved from reference TRBV7-9 and TRBJ2-1, is DTGVSQNPRHKITKRGQNVTFRCDPISEHNRLYWYRQTLGQGPEFLTYFQNEAQLEKSRLLSDRFSAERPKGSFSTLEIQRTEQGDSAMYLCASSLVSVAGEQFFGPGTRLTVL.

A few counts support this clonotype. The chain uses TRBV27 and TRBJ2-3; 8 bases map to TRBD1. Germline values: CDR1 MNHEY, CDR2 SMNVEV (reference sequence). The CDR3 extends over 17 amino acids. V was clipped by 2 bases and J by 2 bases; unmatched bases: 9. DNA for the CDR3: TGTGCCAGCAGTTTACTCTCGGGGACAGGAAACACAGATACGCAGTATTTT. Protein: CASSLLSGTGNTDTQYF.

This clonotype occurred many times. The chain employs TRBV5-1 and TRBJ2-1; D uncertain. Trimming pared 0 bases from V and 4 bases from J, leaving 14 bases between. Germline-derived CDR1 and CDR2 are SGHRS and YFSETQ. This CDR3 has 16 amino acids. CDR3 protein: CASSLVSGPRYNEQFF. Written as DNA, the CDR3 is TGCGCCAGCAGCTTGGTATCAGGCCCTCGGTACAATGAGCAGTTCTTC.

V usage is TRBV28 and J usage is TRBJ2-5; D is unclear. The ends were cut back, 3 bases at V and 5 bases at J, with 10 bases in the middle. Germline assignment: CDR1 MDHEN and CDR2 SYDVKM. CDR3 length equals 13 residues. The DNA for the CDR3 is TGTGCCAGCAGTTTGGTGGGAAGGGAGACCCAGTACTTC. As protein: CASSLVGRETQYF.

This clonotype occurred many times. V gene TRBV7-8 combines with J gene TRBJ2-3; a weak D match, TRBD2 (5 bases). The CDR3 is made up of 17 amino acids. Looked up from germline, CDR1 is SGHVS and CDR2 is FQNEAQ. Trimming removed 1 base from V and 2 bases from J, with 16 bases in between. The CDR3 reads CASSLVGAQTTTDTQYF. The CDR3 nucleotides are TGTGCCAGCAGCTTAGTGGGAGCCCAAACCACCACAGATACGCAGTATTTT.

This clonotype was detected only a few times. The V and J genes are TRBV9 and TRBJ2-2, with D perhaps TRBD1 (5 bases). V lost 2 bases and J lost 4, with 15 bases in between. CDR3 length equals 16 residues. Germline loops: CDR1 SGDLS, CDR2 YYNGEE. In DNA form, the CDR3 reads TGTGCCAGCAGCGTGCAGGGAAGTGTTCGCACCGGGGAGCTGTTTTTT. As protein: CASSVQGSVRTGELFF.

The chain links TRBV27 to TRBJ1-5; maybe TRBD1 (5 bases). CDR1 is MNHEY, CDR2 SMNVEV, per germline (reference sequence). Deletions cut 6 bases from V and 3 bases from J, with 15 bases between. The CDR3 is made up of 15 amino acids. The CDR3: CASSKFQGDNQPQHF. DNA of the CDR3: TGTGCCAGCAGCAAATTCCAGGGTGACAATCAGCCCCAGCATTTT.

This clonotype was seen at least ten times. This rearrangement joins TRBV3-1 to TRBJ2-1, with 13 nucleotides matching TRBD2. The germline V gene has CDR1 LGHDT and CDR2 YNNKEL (reference sequence). This CDR3 contains 17 residues. V shed 4 bases and J 8 bases; nucleotides not matched to a gene: 11. CDR3 sequence: CASSRGLAGDGLDEQFF. The CDR3 coding sequence is TGTGCCAGCAGCCGTGGACTAGCGGGAGACGGACTCGATGAGCAGTTCTTC.

This clonotype was seen repeatedly, ten times or more. CDR3 region: CASSLLAGGKTYEQYF. The CDR3 DNA is TGTGCCAGCAGTTTGCTAGCGGGGGGTAAGACCTACGAGCAGTACTTC. V usage is TRBV27 and J usage is TRBJ2-7; 11 nucleotides agree with TRBD2. The CDR3 has 16 residues. The germline CDR1 and CDR2 sequences are MNHEY and SMNVEV (reference sequence). The V gene end was trimmed by 3 bases and the J gene end by 2 bases; junction bases not matched to a gene: 6.

This rearrangement joins TRBV7-9 to TRBJ1-6, with 9 bases identical to TRBD1. Germline CDR1 SEHNR, CDR2 FQNEAQ (reference sequence). V lost 5 bases, J lost 6 bases, and 8 bases stayed unmatched. The CDR3 loop spans 16 amino acids. CDR3 in amino acids: CASSTRDRVGNSPLHF. In DNA form, the CDR3 reads TGTGCCAGCAGCACCCGGGACAGGGTCGGTAATTCACCCCTCCACTTT.

This clonotype was counted between two and nine times. This chain links TRBV28 with TRBJ2-1; TRBD2 matches at 10 bases. With V trimmed by 1 base and J by 4 bases, 4 bases remained unmatched. Germline V gene data show CDR1 as MDHEN and CDR2 as SYDVKM. The CDR3 contains 16 residues. The CDR3 DNA reads TGTGCCAGCAGTTTATTTTCTAGCGGGGGTTACAATGAGCAGTTCTTC. This sequence encodes CASSLFSSGGYNEQFF.

Remarks on this clonotype: A much larger clone lies one base from this, so it may be a read error. J is TRBJ1-1 and V is TRBV20-1, with D possibly TRBD1 on 5 matching bases. The germline gives CDR1 DFQATT, CDR2 SNEGSKA (reference sequence). This CDR3 has 13 amino acids. The CDR3 spells CGAKGEVGTEAFF. CDR3 DNA sequence: TGCGGTGCTAAAGGGGAGGTTGGTACTGAAGCTTTCTTT.

The V call is TRBV29-1, the J call TRBJ2-4; D call uncertain. Germline loops: CDR1 SQVTM, CDR2 ANQGSEA. Trimming took off 0 bases at V and 3 bases at J, with 9 bases between the two ends. The CDR3 is made up of 14 amino acids. The CDR3 nucleotides are TGCAGCGTTGAAGATAACAGCTTCAAAAACATTCAGTACTTC. This sequence encodes CSVEDNSFKNIQYF.

The V call is TRBV12-3 or TRBV12-4, the J call TRBJ2-7; TRBD2 matches at 8 bases. CDR3 length: 17 residues. V trimming: 1 base; J trimming: 6 bases; junction bases outside the gene matches: 14. CDR3 in amino acids: CASSLGPGGGTVSEQYF. In nucleotides, the CDR3 is TGTGCCAGCAGTTTAGGCCCGGGCGGGGGGACGGTTTCCGAGCAGTACTTC.

The CDR3 region has the DNA TGTGCCAGCAGGGGGGGGACAGGGGCAGTACATGGCTACACCTTC. Amino acid sequence: CASRGGTGAVHGYTF. The chain carries TRBV12-3 or TRBV12-4 and TRBJ1-2; 10 bases line up with TRBD1. The ends lost 6 bases at V and 6 bases at J; junction bases unmatched: 10. The CDR3 sequence is 15 residues long.

The chain couples TRBV7-6 to TRBJ1-2, with D possibly matching TRBD1 (6 bases). The V end was cut by 5 bases, the J end by 7 bases, with 23 bases between. Germline V gene data show CDR1 as SGHVS and CDR2 as FNYEAQ. This CDR3 spans 16 amino acids. The CDR3 DNA reads as TGTGCCAGCAGCCCTATCGGCCCAAGACAGGCTGGTGGCTACACCTTC. It specifies CASSPIGPRQAGGYTF.

This clonotype was seen at least ten times. This chain uses TRBV11-1 with TRBJ2-7, with TRBD2 matching 10 bases. With 5 bases clipped from V and 0 bases from J, the junction kept 7 bases outside the gene matches. Germline V gene data show CDR1 as SGHAT and CDR2 as FQDESV (reference sequence). This CDR3 has 16 residues. The CDR3, as DNA: TGTGCCAGCAGCGACCCCGGGACTAGCGCCTCCTACGAGCAGTACTTC. Encoded protein: CASSDPGTSASYEQYF.

This clonotype was recorded at least ten times. The chain joins TRBV12-3 or TRBV12-4 to TRBJ1-5, with a possible D match to TRBD1 (5 bases). CDR3 length: 15 amino acids. V dropped 5 bases and J dropped 9 bases, with 20 bases sitting between them. CDR3 in DNA: TGTGCCAGCAGTCCTGGACCGGGACGGTTGACGCCCCAGCATTTT. Translating gives CASSPGPGRLTPQHF.

The V call is TRBV7-6, the J call TRBJ2-2; 12 bases align to TRBD2. Trimming removed 4 bases from V and 0 bases from J; junction bases left unmatched: 9. The CDR3 extends over 19 amino acids. The germline V gene has CDR1 SGHVS and CDR2 FNYEAQ. The CDR3 nucleotides read TGTGCCAGCAGCTCCGCGGGACTAGCGGGTACCGCGAACACCGGGGAGCTGTTTTTT. This translates into CASSSAGLAGTANTGELFF. Full variable domain (remainder filled in from reference TRBV7-6 and TRBJ2-2): GAGVSQSPRYKVTKRGQDVALRCDPISGHVSLYWYRQALGQGPEFLTYFNYEAQQDKSGLPNDRFSAERPEGSISTLTIQRTEQRDSAMYRCASSSAGLAGTANTGELFFGEGSRLTVL.

This clonotype was counted many times. The V and J genes are TRBV2 and TRBJ1-6; 8 bases line up with TRBD1. The CDR3 runs to 13 residues. CDR1 and CDR2 (germline): SNHLY, FYNNEI. V lost 7 bases, J lost 10 bases, and 6 bases stayed unmatched. In nucleotides, the CDR3 is TGTGCCAGCAAAGGACAGGGAAGCTCACCCCTCCACTTT. It yields the protein CASKGQGSSPLHF.